This T cell receptor (beta chain) was obtained from a study of monozygotic twins with cystic fibrosis. CDR3 size: 12 residues. The ends were cut back, 6 bases at V and 7 bases at J, with 12 bases in the middle. Germline V CDR1 and CDR2: SGHAT, FQNNGV. Only in-frame clones appear in the TCRdb table, and some are missing; sequencing was by immunoSEQ multiplex PCR. Of around 34,000 clones listed, roughly 90% are singletons. Comment on this clone: Its specificity is unknown.

General study points: Co-twins had the most similar V usage for 13 of 16 pairs, J for 8. Shared CDR3 numbers were not associated with age, concordance or severity.

This sequence was found in a girl between 2 and 10 years old with cystic fibrosis. The V and J genes are TRBV11-2 and TRBJ1-1; tentative D call: TRBD1 (5 bases). The sample consisted of blood. The CDR3 region has the DNA TGTGCCAGCAGTTTCCAGGGAATTGAAGCTTTCTTT. Encoded protein: CASSFQGIEAFF.